This TCR beta chain was profiled in a study of cytomegalovirus exposure and HLA in healthy donors. Study overall: Unique TCRs numbering roughly 85 million, obtained from HLA-typed donors, made up an early data release.

Concerning this clone: As yet, its antigen is unknown.

CDR3 length equals 13 residues. CDR1 and CDR2 from the germline V gene are MNHNS and SASEGT. Trimming took 7 bases from V and 0 from J, leaving 9 bases between them. Vbeta (60) and Jbeta (13) primers were used in the PCR. Clones were read by immunoSEQ multiplex PCR, and TCRdb kept only the in-frame ones, dropping some. This table holds 90,000 to 150,000 clones, under 85% found once. Study results and caveats: The study carried out a later analysis of TCR beta sequences. It associated some 15,000 of them with specific HLA alleles at a false discovery rate of 0.05.

This receptor was obtained from a human donor in good health. The V call is TRBV6-1, the J call TRBJ1-1, with unresolved D. Sequences were obtained from PBMCs. The CDR3 DNA follows: TGTGCCAGCATCACAGAGATGAACACTGAAGCTTTCTTT. As protein: CASITEMNTEAFF.